The 23 T cell receptor beta chains below all came from one sample that was sequenced in a study of cytomegalovirus exposure and HLA in healthy donors. The PCR ran on 60 Vbeta and 13 Jbeta primers. Clones were sequenced by immunoSEQ multiplex PCR, and TCRdb holds only the in-frame ones, with some missing. Of 200,000 to 250,000 clones in the sample, roughly three quarters were seen once. The source material was PBMCs. These TCRs come from a man in his fifties or sixties in good health and CMV-seronegative.

The chain recombines TRBV15 with TRBJ1-1; tentative D call: TRBD1 (5 bases). V gave up 5 bases and J gave up 11 bases, with 18 bases separating them. The germline CDR1 and CDR2 sequences are LNHNV and YYDKDF (reference sequence). The CDR3 loop spans 13 amino acids. In DNA form, the CDR3 reads TGTGCCACCAGCGGACCTTGGAAGGGGTCGGCTTTCTTT. This translates into CATSGPWKGSAFF.

The chain is built from TRBV2 and TRBJ1-2, with D uncertain. The CDR3 sequence is 14 residues long. Germline V gives CDR1 SNHLY, CDR2 FYNNEI. V lost 3 bases, J lost 0 bases, and 8 bases lay in between. The CDR3 is CASSEVQTNYGYTF. The CDR3 nucleotides are TGTGCCAGCAGTGAGGTTCAGACTAACTATGGCTACACCTTC.

The chain employs TRBV7-9 and TRBJ2-7; tentatively, D is TRBD2 (6 bases). This CDR3 contains 16 residues. Germline loops: CDR1 SEHNR, CDR2 FQNEAQ (reference sequence). The V end was cut by 4 bases, the J end by 1 base, with 17 bases between. DNA of the CDR3: TGTGCCAGCAGCTCCCTCGGGACTGGATTTTCCTACGAGCAGTACTTC. Translated, it gives CASSSLGTGFSYEQYF.

The chain links TRBV5-8 to TRBJ2-4; D is possibly TRBD1 (6 bases). The V gene's germline CDR1 is SGHTS and CDR2 YDEGEE. This CDR3 has 15 residues. Trimming stripped 2 bases from V and 4 bases from J, with 13 bases between. The DNA for the CDR3 is TGTGCCAGCAGCTTACAGGGCCAGGGAAAAAACATTCAGTACTTC. As protein: CASSLQGQGKNIQYF.

The gene calls are TRBV4-1 and TRBJ2-7; 11 positions match TRBD2. This CDR3 is 17 amino acids long. Trimming cost V 1 base and J 5 bases; bases outside gene matches: 10. From germline, CDR1 is MGHRA and CDR2 YSYEKL. DNA for the CDR3: TGCGCCAGCAGCCAAGCCCCTCCACTAGCGGGAGTGGACGAGCAGTACTTC. This translates into CASSQAPPLAGVDEQYF.

This chain uses TRBV2 with TRBJ2-1; tentative D call: TRBD2 (6 bases). The CDR3 consists of 11 residues. V lost 3 bases and J 9 bases, leaving 6 bases between the germline ends. Germline lookup yields CDR1 SNHLY and CDR2 FYNNEI. The CDR3 nucleotides are TGTGCCAGCAGTGAGGGGGGTGAGCAGTTCTTC. Translation: CASSEGGEQFF. The whole variable domain, filled in from reference TRBV2 and TRBJ2-1, reads EPEVTQTPSHQVTQMGQEVILRCVPISNHLYFYWYRQILGQKVEFLVSFYNNEISEKSEIFDDQFSVERPDGSNFTLKIRSTKLEDSAMYFCASSEGGEQFFGPGTRLTVL.

This chain links TRBV20-1 with TRBJ2-7; 7 nucleotides line up with TRBD2. V dropped 6 bases and J dropped 6; count of bases not matched to a gene: 5. CDR3 length: 11 residues. Germline V gene data show CDR1 as DFQATT and CDR2 as SNEGSKA (reference sequence). DNA of the CDR3: TGCAGTGCCCTTACTAGCGCCGAGCAGTACTTC. Translating gives CSALTSAEQYF.

CDR3 residues: CASSENLAGGNEQFF. CDR3 nucleotide sequence: TGTGCCAGCAGTGAAAACCTAGCGGGAGGCAATGAGCAGTTCTTC. The V call is TRBV2, the J call TRBJ2-1; TRBD2 agrees at 11 bases. The CDR3 totals 15 residues. V lost 2 bases and J lost 6; bases outside the gene matches: 3. In germline, CDR1 is SNHLY, CDR2 FYNNEI.

The chain couples TRBV9 to TRBJ2-1, with 8 bases matching TRBD2. Germline V gene data show CDR1 as SGDLS and CDR2 as YYNGEE. The CDR3 has 16 amino acids. With V trimmed by 4 bases and J by 8 bases, 14 bases remained unmatched. CDR3 nucleotides: TGTGCCAGCAGCCCCCGTGCAGAGCGGGAGTGGGATGAGCAGTTCTTC. Residues: CASSPRAEREWDEQFF.

This clone appeared a single time. V usage is TRBV4-2 and J usage is TRBJ2-5; D might be TRBD2 (6 bases). The length of the CDR3 is 16 residues. Trimming took off 4 bases at V and 2 bases at J, with 17 bases between the two ends. Germline V gene lookup returns CDR1 LGHNA and CDR2 YNFKEQ. This chain's CDR3 is CASSPTQGGTQETQYF. In nucleotides, the CDR3 is TGTGCCAGCAGCCCCACCCAGGGAGGCACACAAGAGACCCAGTACTTC.

The DNA of the CDR3 is TGTGCCAGCAGCTTTGGTGCGGGGGATCAGCCCCAGCATTTT. Protein: CASSFGAGDQPQHF. This sequence joins TRBV5-5 and TRBJ1-5; D perhaps matches TRBD1 (5 bases). The germline gives CDR1 SGHKS, CDR2 YYEKEE (reference sequence). Between the trimmed V and J ends, which lost 2 bases and 5 bases, there was a span of 11 bases. The CDR3 totals 14 residues.

This clone was observed a handful of times. The chain uses TRBV5-1 and TRBJ2-7; 8 nucleotides line up with TRBD2. CDR1 and CDR2 from the germline V gene are SGHRS and YFSETQ. The CDR3 loop spans 14 amino acids. V shed 4 bases and J 6 bases; nucleotides not matched to a gene: 9. The CDR3 loop reads CASSASSGGGEQYF. DNA of the CDR3: TGCGCCAGCAGCGCCTCCAGCGGGGGCGGCGAGCAGTACTTC. Supplemented by reference TRBV5-1 and TRBJ2-7, the full variable domain reads KAGVTQTPRYLIKTRGQQVTLSCSPISGHRSVSWYQQTPGQGLQFLFEYFSETQRNKGNFPGRFSGRQFSNSRSEMNVSTLELGDSALYLCASSASSGGGEQYFGPGTRLTVT.

This sequence joins TRBV4-1 and TRBJ2-1, with 10 bases matching TRBD1. CDR3 length: 16 residues. Trimming took 1 base from V and 7 from J; bases not matched to a gene: 7. The germline V gene has CDR1 MGHRA and CDR2 YSYEKL. Written as DNA, the CDR3 is TGCGCCAGCAGCCAAGGTACGGGACAGGGGTCGAATGAGCAGTTCTTC. It is translated as CASSQGTGQGSNEQFF.

This CDR3 reads CASSQPTDSWANVLTF. The CDR3 DNA follows: TGTGCCAGCAGTCAACCTACGGACAGCTGGGCCAACGTCCTGACTTTC. The rearrangement joins TRBV9 to TRBJ2-6, with TRBD1 as a possible D gene (6 bases). CDR1 SGDLS and CDR2 YYNGEE come from the germline V gene. V lost 5 bases and J 5 bases, leaving 17 bases between the germline ends. This CDR3 is 16 amino acids long.

The chain has TRBV19 and TRBJ2-7; 7 bases align to TRBD2. V was clipped by 5 bases and J by 0 bases; unmatched bases: 7. In germline, CDR1 is LNHDA, CDR2 SQIVND (reference sequence). This CDR3 is built from 15 residues. In DNA, the CDR3 is TGTGCCAGTAGTGGCGGGAGAACCGACTCCTACGAGCAGTACTTC. It yields the protein CASSGGRTDSYEQYF.

Here the CDR3 DNA reads TGTGCCAGCTCACCACCGGGACAGGGTGTATTCGGCTATGGCTACACCTTC. Protein product: CASSPPGQGVFGYGYTF. This chain links TRBV18 with TRBJ1-2, with TRBD1 identical over 9 bases. Germline CDR1 and CDR2: KGHSH and LQKENI. The CDR3 is made up of 17 amino acids. V dropped 0 bases and J dropped 4; count of bases not matched to a gene: 9.

V is TRBV19 and J is TRBJ2-6, with TRBD1 matching 11 bases. In germline, CDR1 is LNHDA, CDR2 SQIVND (reference sequence). The CDR3 contains 16 residues. Germline trimming cut 7 bases from V and 0 bases from J; bases unmatched to any gene: 2. The CDR3 nucleotides are TGTGCCAGTATCGGGACAGGGGGCTCTGGGGCCAACGTCCTGACTTTC. It encodes CASIGTGGSGANVLTF.

V is TRBV5-1 and J is TRBJ2-5; 10 bases line up with TRBD2. Germline CDR1 reads SGHRS; CDR2 reads YFSETQ. CDR3 length: 16 residues. V lost 4 bases and J lost 2; bases outside the gene matches: 8. The CDR3 protein is CASSPAGTSAQETQYF. The CDR3, as DNA: TGCGCCAGCAGCCCGGCCGGGACTAGCGCACAAGAGACCCAGTACTTC.

This clone was seen once. The chain links TRBV10-3 to TRBJ1-1; perhaps TRBD1 as D (5 bases). V was trimmed by 6 bases and J by 0 bases, leaving 11 bases between them. CDR3 size: 14 residues. Per the germline V gene, CDR1 is ENHRY and CDR2 is SYGVKD. CDR3 amino acids: CAISATVMNTEAFF. The CDR3 nucleotides read TGTGCCATCAGCGCGACAGTCATGAACACTGAAGCTTTCTTT.

The chain links TRBV5-3 to TRBJ2-3; TRBD1 aligns across 7 bases. TRBV5-3 is an ORF for which the function is uncertain. The trim removed 4 bases at V and 1 base at J, leaving 6 bases unmatched. The CDR3 is made up of 15 amino acids. The CDR3 loop is CARSPWDRRTDTQYF. The CDR3 DNA follows: TGTGCCAGAAGCCCATGGGACAGACGCACAGATACGCAGTATTTT.

This clone has just one count. V and J are TRBV9 and TRBJ1-3; 10 bases are shared with TRBD1. CDR3 length equals 15 residues. V dropped 3 bases and J dropped 7; count of bases not matched to a gene: 7. Per the germline V gene, CDR1 is SGDLS and CDR2 is YYNGEE. The CDR3 loop reads CASSGYDRGPNTIYF. CDR3 bases: TGTGCCAGCAGCGGGTACGACAGGGGGCCTAACACCATATATTTT.

The rearrangement uses TRBV4-1 and TRBJ2-5, with TRBD2 identical over 16 bases. Germline V gene data show CDR1 as MGHRA and CDR2 as YSYEKL. After removal of 0 bases from V and 4 bases from J, the junction contained 17 bases not matched to a gene. The CDR3 totals 22 residues. The CDR3, as DNA: TGCGCCAGCAGCCAAGAGGGGTGGGGGACTAGCGGGAGGGCCCAAGGAACAGAGACCCAGTACTTC. Amino acids: CASSQEGWGTSGRAQGTETQYF.

V gene TRBV5-1 combines with J gene TRBJ2-3; 8 bases map to TRBD2. Germline trimming cut 3 bases from V and 5 bases from J; bases unmatched to any gene: 14. The CDR3 extends over 17 amino acids. Germline CDR1 and CDR2: SGHRS and YFSETQ. The CDR3 bases are TGCGCCAGCAGCTCGCCCTTTGGTAGCGGGGAAAAAGATACGCAGTATTTT. Amino acids: CASSSPFGSGEKDTQYF.